These T cell receptor beta chains were read from a single sample in a study of T cells in Graves' hyperthyroidism and ophthalmopathy. TCRdb redid the calling of the multiplex PCR reads with MiXCR, one entry per CDR3 protein. The top ten hold around 7.7% of the sample, which has about 420,000 distinct CDR3 sequences, 15% to 19% seen once. The material sequenced was blood. All receptors derive from a woman between 18 and 29 years old with Graves' hyperthyroidism. The CDR3 runs from the conserved cysteine through the conserved F or W. A D gene is named only where the DNA matches it firmly. Clone size is not always given. Where it is, it says once, few, many or a class for expanded clones.

CASSLGFGGNEQFF,TGTGCCAGCAGCTTAGGTTTCGGGGGCAATGAGCAGTTCTTC,TRBJ2-1,TRBV11-2,.,many
CASSVRASTNEKLFF,TGTGCCAGCAGTGTGAGGGCCTCAACTAATGAAAAACTGTTTTTT,TRBJ1-4,TRBV6-1,.,.
CASSRLEGGPKTQYF,TGTGCCAGCAGCCGCCTAGAGGGAGGGCCCAAGACCCAGTACTTC,TRBJ2-5,TRBV11-2,TRBD2,many
CAWSTSGQGGWYEQYF,TGTGCCTGGAGTACTTCAGGACAGGGAGGATGGTACGAGCAGTACTTC,TRBJ2-7,TRBV30,TRBD1,many
CATYRGGYGYTF,TGTGCCACTTACAGGGGAGGCTATGGCTACACCTTC,TRBJ1-2,TRBV3-1,TRBD1,many
CASRDQGRGGANVLTF,TGTGCCAGCAGAGACCAGGGGCGAGGCGGGGCCAACGTCCTGACTTTC,TRBJ2-6,TRBV2,.,many
CASSERVIYEQYF,TGTGCCAGCAGTGAGCGGGTTATCTACGAGCAGTACTTC,TRBJ2-7,TRBV2,.,many
CATSGGDRDTDTQYF,TGTGCCACCAGCGGGGGGGACCGTGACACAGATACGCAGTATTTT,TRBJ2-3,TRBV15,TRBD2,many
CASSRRGGGEKLFF,TGTGCCAGCAGCCGTAGGGGGGGGGGTGAAAAACTGTTTTTT,TRBJ1-4,TRBV27,.,many
CASSEWIDAFF,TGTGCCAGCAGTGAATGGATCGACGCTTTCTTT,TRBJ1-1,TRBV12-3/TRBV12-4,.,.
CSAQRDLNEQFF,TGCAGTGCCCAACGGGACCTCAATGAGCAGTTCTTC,TRBJ2-1,TRBV20-1,.,many
CASSFRMAETQYF,TGTGCCAGCAGTTTTCGGATGGCGGAGACCCAGTACTTC,TRBJ2-5,TRBV28,.,many
CSARDAARQGTGRRYGYTF,TGCAGTGCTAGAGATGCGGCTAGACAGGGGACGGGACGGCGATATGGCTACACCTTC,TRBJ1-2,TRBV20-1,TRBD1,.
CASSVTGFTGELFF,TGTGCCAGCAGCGTTACAGGGTTTACCGGGGAGCTGTTTTTT,TRBJ2-2,TRBV9,.,.
CSARGTSGGLTDTQYF,TGCAGTGCTAGAGGGACTAGCGGGGGGCTCACAGATACGCAGTATTTT,TRBJ2-3,TRBV20-1,TRBD2,many
CASSSMSIYSNQPQHF,TGTGCCAGCAGTTCTATGTCCATCTATAGCAATCAGCCCCAGCATTTT,TRBJ1-5,TRBV28,.,many
CAISVGSTDTQYF,TGTGCCATCAGTGTGGGGAGCACAGATACGCAGTATTTT,TRBJ2-3,TRBV10-3,.,many